This T cell receptor beta chain was identified in a study of cytomegalovirus exposure and HLA in healthy donors. General study points: HLA allele associations emerged for 17,000 or so TCR beta sequences in a later analysis, at 0.05 false discovery rate. Apart from CMV serostatus, no immune exposure information was available. The authors listed 164 TCR beta chains as cytomegalovirus-associated. The authors excluded some V segments, including TRBV6-2 and TRBV6-3, as indistinguishable.

Concerning this clone itself: What it recognizes is unknown.

Primers included in the PCR were 60 Vbeta and 13 Jbeta primers. Measured with immunoSEQ multiplex PCR; TCRdb has only the in-frame clones, and not every one. Of approximately 140,000 clones in the sample, approximately 70% were seen once. With V trimmed by 2 bases and J by 8 bases, 6 bases remained unmatched. The germline V gene encodes CDR1 SGHRS and CDR2 YFSETQ. The CDR3 extends over 13 amino acids. Sequencing was done on a sample of PBMCs. The receptor was isolated from a woman aged 55-70 years in good health and CMV-seropositive. V gene TRBV5-1 combines with J gene TRBJ1-2; 7 bases align to TRBD1. DNA for the CDR3: TGCGCCAGCAGCTTCCGGGACAGTGGCGGCTACACCTTC. This sequence encodes CASSFRDSGGYTF.